This entry features one T cell receptor (beta chain) sequence. Its target is unknown. This specimen comes from a study of cytomegalovirus exposure and HLA in healthy donors. General study points: The likely explanation for a cluster of highly shared sequence variants was sequencing artifact.

Trimming left V 0 bases short and J 8 bases short, with 18 bases between. The germline CDR1 and CDR2 sequences are SGHRS and YFSETQ. This CDR3 comprises 15 residues. Amplification used 60 Vbeta primers and 13 Jbeta primers. Measured with immunoSEQ multiplex PCR; TCRdb has only the in-frame clones, and not every one. The repertoire shows about 42,000 clones; the top ten hold 1% to 1.5%. The chain joins TRBV5-1 to TRBJ2-7; maybe TRBD2 (5 bases). The clonotype comes from a man in his thirties or forties in good health and CMV-seronegative. Specimen: PBMCs. CDR3 amino acids: CASSLEGNTLGKQYF. Written as DNA, the CDR3 is TGCGCCAGCAGCTTGGAGGGTAATACCCTCGGGAAGCAGTACTTC.